These 15 T cell receptor beta chains came from one sample sequenced in a study of cytomegalovirus exposure and HLA in healthy donors. PCR used 60 Vbeta primers and 13 Jbeta primers. Assay used: immunoSEQ multiplex PCR; TCRdb lists only in-frame clones, some missing. The repertoire has about 140,000 clones, roughly 73% of them found once; the top ten carry 2.5% to 4%. Sample: PBMCs. These receptors were obtained from a man in his forties in good health and CMV-seronegative.

The rearrangement uses TRBV11-3 and TRBJ2-1; a weak D match, TRBD1 (6 bases). V shed 3 bases and J shed 9 bases, with 12 bases lying between them. Per germline, CDR1 SGHNT and CDR2 YENEEA. The CDR3 runs 13 residues. CDR3 DNA: TGTGCCAGCAGCTTCAGGGGAGTGAGTGAGCAGTTCTTC. It specifies CASSFRGVSEQFF.

This chain links TRBV19 with TRBJ2-1; TRBD1 agrees at 7 bases. The CDR3 consists of 16 residues. Germline V gives CDR1 LNHDA, CDR2 SQIVND (reference sequence). The J segment lost 0 bases and the V segment lost 3 bases, leaving 5 bases of the junction unmatched. The CDR3 bases are TGTGCCAGTAGTATGAACAGGGGCGCCTCCTACAATGAGCAGTTCTTC. Residues: CASSMNRGASYNEQFF.

This chain connects TRBV7-8 to TRBJ1-3; D unclear. The CDR3 has 17 amino acids. CDR1 is SGHVS and CDR2 is FQNEAQ in the germline V gene. Trimming cost V 2 bases and J 0 bases, with 14 bases left between them. Written as DNA, the CDR3 is TGTGCCAGCAGCTTATTGCGGGTCCTCGACTCTGGAAACACCATATATTTT. Encoded protein: CASSLLRVLDSGNTIYF.

The chain recombines TRBV2 with TRBJ1-1; 8 bases map to TRBD1. The V gene's germline CDR1 is SNHLY and CDR2 FYNNEI. The junction had 9 bases not matched to a gene; V was cut back by 5 bases and J by 4 bases. The CDR3 is made up of 15 amino acids. CDR3 DNA: TGTGCCAGCAGTCCGACCCGACAGGGGTTCACTGAAGCTTTCTTT. Amino acids: CASSPTRQGFTEAFF.

This chain connects TRBV4-1 to TRBJ1-1; 9 bases fit TRBD1. The CDR3 has 16 amino acids. V gave up 1 base and J gave up 8 bases; unmatched junction bases: 11. The germline V gene has CDR1 MGHRA and CDR2 YSYEKL. CDR3 bases: TGCGCCAGCAGCCAAGGTCCCACGACAGGGGGGGGAGAAGCTTTCTTT. As protein: CASSQGPTTGGGEAFF.

The CDR3 region has the DNA TGTGCCAGCAGCTTCCCCGGGGGATTCTCCTACAATGAGCAGTTCTTC. Protein product: CASSFPGGFSYNEQFF. The chain recombines TRBV5-6 with TRBJ2-1, with a weak D call TRBD2 (6 bases). V lost 2 bases and J 0 bases, leaving 12 bases between the germline ends. Germline assignment: CDR1 SGHDT and CDR2 YYEEEE. The CDR3 spans 16 residues.

This clone was detected a few times. In nucleotides, the CDR3 is TGTGCCAGCAGTGTACAGGGGGCGACGGAGACTGAAGCTTTCTTT. This codes for CASSVQGATETEAFF. The chain joins TRBV6-1 to TRBJ1-1; TRBD1 agrees at 9 bases. The J segment lost 5 bases and the V segment lost 4 bases, leaving 8 bases of the junction unmatched. Germline CDR1 reads MNHNS; CDR2 reads SASEGT. The length of the CDR3 is 15 residues.

As for this clone: At one boundary the junction diverges from the germline segment, which might be a read error. The rearrangement links TRBV29-1 to TRBJ2-2; D remains ambiguous. The germline V gene encodes CDR1 SQVTM and CDR2 ANQGSEA. The CDR3 is 12 amino acids. This CDR3 reads CSFDGDTGELFF. DNA for the CDR3: TGCAGCTTTGACGGTGACACCGGGGAGCTGTTTTTT.

The V call is TRBV5-1, the J call TRBJ1-4; D gene uncertain. V was clipped by 2 bases and J by 5 bases, with 13 bases between them. Per the germline V gene, CDR1 is SGHRS and CDR2 is YFSETQ. CDR3 length: 15 amino acids. CDR3 coding DNA: TGCGCCAGCAGCTTAATGAGGGTGGAGAATGAAAAACTGTTTTTT. Translating gives CASSLMRVENEKLFF.

The rearrangement uses TRBV4-1 and TRBJ2-5, with unresolved D. V lost 0 bases and J lost 4, with 9 bases in between. Germline V gene lookup returns CDR1 MGHRA and CDR2 YSYEKL. CDR3 length: 14 residues. DNA for the CDR3: TGCGCCAGCAGCCAAGATCCCGCAGGAGAGACCCAGTACTTC. This gives the protein CASSQDPAGETQYF.

This chain joins TRBV7-6 and TRBJ1-1; maybe TRBD1 (6 bases). CDR3 length equals 12 residues. Germline loops: CDR1 SGHVS, CDR2 FNYEAQ. Trimming took 5 bases from V and 7 from J, leaving 11 bases between them. CDR3 in DNA: TGTGCCAGCAGCCCAGCGGACAGTGAAGCTTTCTTT. As protein: CASSPADSEAFF.

The chain couples TRBV4-1 to TRBJ2-5; D is undetermined. The CDR3 is made up of 17 amino acids. CDR1 is MGHRA and CDR2 is YSYEKL in the germline V gene. V was clipped by 2 bases and J by 2 bases, with 18 bases between them. The CDR3 DNA is TGCGCCAGCAGCCAATCTCCTATGAGAGGCCTACAAGAGACCCAGTACTTC. Its translation is CASSQSPMRGLQETQYF.

This chain connects TRBV27 to TRBJ1-1; D not resolved. The germline V and J ends were trimmed by 0 bases and 0 bases, with 14 bases remaining between them. Germline V gene data show CDR1 as MNHEY and CDR2 as SMNVEV (reference sequence). The CDR3 has 17 residues. The chain's CDR3 is CASSLSPGMLMNTEAFF. The CDR3, as DNA: TGTGCCAGCAGTTTATCGCCGGGAATGCTCATGAACACTGAAGCTTTCTTT.

This clone was found a few times. This chain links TRBV6-5 with TRBJ1-4; 7 bases align to TRBD1. With V trimmed by 6 bases and J by 5 bases, 9 bases remained unmatched. Germline loops: CDR1 MNHEY, CDR2 SVGAGI. The CDR3 length is 15 residues. In nucleotides, the CDR3 is TGTGCCAGCAGGGAACCAGGGGGATGGAATGAAAAACTGTTTTTT. It specifies CASREPGGWNEKLFF.

This clone was recorded once. The chain recombines TRBV4-1 with TRBJ2-3, with D maybe TRBD2 (5 bases). The germline V gene encodes CDR1 MGHRA and CDR2 YSYEKL. CDR3 length: 16 residues. V was pared by 2 bases and J by 0 bases, with 12 bases between. The CDR3 loop reads CASSQPRGSSTDTQYF. In nucleotides, the CDR3 is TGCGCCAGCAGCCAACCGCGAGGGTCTAGCACAGATACGCAGTATTTT.